The 11 T cell receptor beta chains in this list originate from one sample, sequenced in a study of follicular helper T cells after annual influenza vaccination. The time point was: 2014-2015 season, 7 days after vaccination. Generated by immunoSEQ multiplex PCR, the TCRdb table keeps only in-frame clones and is missing some. The sample includes over 14,000 clones, approximately 84% of them seen just once. The source was CXCR5+ CD38- circulating T follicular helper cells from blood, collected 7 days after influenza vaccination. Stated subset: circulating Tfh, non-naive CD4+CXCR5+PD-1+ (ICOS+CD38+ or ICOS-CD38-). These receptors were obtained from an adult who received the influenza vaccine.

The CDR3 loop is CASSSMRDNEQFF. The CDR3 nucleotides are TGTGCCAGCAGCTCAATGAGGGACAATGAGCAGTTCTTC. The chain recombines TRBV7-2 with TRBJ2-1; D is possibly TRBD2 (5 bases). V was shortened by 4 bases and J by 5 bases, with 9 bases between the two germline ends. Germline V gene lookup returns CDR1 SGHTA and CDR2 FQGNSA. The CDR3 length is 13 residues.

The chain carries TRBV5-1 and TRBJ2-3, with D perhaps TRBD1 (6 bases). The CDR3 contains 13 residues. Per germline, CDR1 SGHRS and CDR2 YFSETQ. Trimming stripped 0 bases from V and 6 bases from J, with 8 bases between. For the CDR3, the DNA is TGCGCCAGCAGCTTGGGCAGGGGCGATACGCAGTATTTT. Its protein product is CASSLGRGDTQYF.

The gene calls are TRBV7-9 and TRBJ2-2; weak D call: TRBD2 (5 bases). The germline CDR1 and CDR2 sequences are SEHNR and FQNEAQ (reference sequence). Trimming removed 5 bases at V and 5 bases at J, with 24 bases between. The CDR3 has 18 amino acids. The CDR3 sequence is CASSPPLYGRERTGELFF. DNA for the CDR3: TGTGCCAGCAGCCCCCCACTATACGGGCGAGAGCGGACCGGGGAGCTGTTTTTT.

The CDR3 bases are TGTGCCAGCAGCAAGTCGACAGGGATGAACACTGAAGCTTTCTTT. Amino acids: CASSKSTGMNTEAFF. The chain links TRBV7-2 to TRBJ1-1, with 7 bases fitting TRBD1. The CDR3 is 15 residues long. Germline trimming cut 5 bases from V and 0 bases from J; bases unmatched to any gene: 6. Germline V gene sequence: CDR1 SGHTA, CDR2 FQGNSA.

Details on this clone: At one boundary the junction diverges from the germline segment, which might be a read error. The chain uses TRBV5-1 and TRBJ1-1; D is ambiguous. CDR1 SGHRS and CDR2 YFSETQ come from the germline V gene. This CDR3 contains 14 residues. The CDR3: CASSLGLPNPEAFF. DNA of the CDR3: TGCGCCAGCAGCTTGGGCCTACCGAACCCTGAAGCTTTCTTT. Drawing the rest from reference TRBV5-1 and TRBJ1-1, the complete variable domain is KAGVTQTPRYLIKTRGQQVTLSCSPISGHRSVSWYQQTPGQGLQFLFEYFSETQRNKGNFPGRFSGRQFSNSRSEMNVSTLELGDSALYLCASSLGLPNPEAFFGQGTRLTVV.

The chain combines TRBV10-3 with TRBJ1-1; no reliable D call. CDR3 length: 14 amino acids. Germline-derived CDR1 and CDR2 are ENHRY and SYGVKD. V lost 2 bases and J lost 0, with 7 bases in between. The CDR3 coding sequence is TGTGCCATCAGTGAGCCCCAGGTGAACACTGAAGCTTTCTTT. Its protein product is CAISEPQVNTEAFF.

This rearrangement joins TRBV7-6 to TRBJ1-1, with D perhaps TRBD1 (6 bases). CDR1 SGHVS and CDR2 FNYEAQ come from the germline V gene. The CDR3 loop spans 16 amino acids. V lost 1 base, J lost 2 bases, and 14 bases lay in between. The chain's CDR3 is CASSLVGGRVNTEAFF. CDR3 sequence (DNA): TGTGCCAGCAGCTTAGTAGGGGGGAGGGTAAACACTGAAGCTTTCTTT.

The chain links TRBV10-3 to TRBJ1-2, with 9 positions matching TRBD1. The J segment lost 6 bases and the V segment lost 3 bases, leaving 11 bases of the junction unmatched. The CDR3 totals 16 residues. Germline values: CDR1 ENHRY, CDR2 SYGVKD. For the CDR3, the DNA is TGTGCCATCAGTGATGGGATAAGGACAGGGGACGATGGCTACACCTTC. This gives the protein CAISDGIRTGDDGYTF.

This sequence joins TRBV5-1 and TRBJ2-1; 11 bases map to TRBD2. The CDR3 is 19 residues long. The V and J ends lost 3 bases and 4 bases, in that order; junction bases with no gene match: 15. Germline CDR1 is SGHRS and CDR2 is YFSETQ. Written as DNA, the CDR3 is TGCGCCAGCAGCTACCCCGGGACTAGCGGTGAGGGGGGTTACAATGAGCAGTTCTTC. Amino acid sequence: CASSYPGTSGEGGYNEQFF.

The chain combines TRBV4-1 with TRBJ1-2, with 9 bases identical to TRBD1. From germline, CDR1 is MGHRA and CDR2 YSYEKL. V lost 0 bases and J lost 4; bases outside the gene matches: 9. The CDR3 runs 17 residues. CDR3 DNA: TGCGCCAGCAGCCAAGACCCGACAGGGGGGAACATCTATGGCTACACCTTC. Translation gives CASSQDPTGGNIYGYTF.

The gene calls are TRBV2 and TRBJ1-1; D is perhaps TRBD1 (6 bases). The V and J ends lost 7 bases and 3 bases respectively, with 18 bases between them. Germline V gene data show CDR1 as SNHLY and CDR2 as FYNNEI. The CDR3 runs to 15 residues. This CDR3 is CASTYRARRDTEAFF. CDR3 sequence (DNA): TGTGCCAGCACGTACAGGGCCCGTCGGGACACTGAAGCTTTCTTT.